The 23 T cell receptor beta chains reported below all come from one sample, sequenced in a study of cytomegalovirus exposure and HLA in healthy donors. The PCR contained 60 Vbeta and 13 Jbeta primers. The data were produced by immunoSEQ multiplex PCR, yet TCRdb's version contains in-frame clones alone and is incomplete. The table for this sample gives 75,000 to 90,000 clones. The sequencing sample was made of PBMCs. Receptors were obtained from a woman in her sixties or seventies in good health and CMV-seronegative.

This chain links TRBV2 with TRBJ2-5, with D possibly being TRBD2 (6 bases). This CDR3 has 13 amino acids. The germline CDR1 and CDR2 sequences are SNHLY and FYNNEI. V was cut by 8 bases and J by 1 base, with 11 bases left in between. CDR3 residues: CASGRETQETQYF. CDR3 nucleotides: TGTGCCAGCGGCCGGGAGACCCAAGAGACCCAGTACTTC.

The V call is TRBV4-2, the J call TRBJ2-1; weak D call: TRBD1 (6 bases). In germline, CDR1 is LGHNA, CDR2 YNFKEQ. The V gene lost 6 bases and the J gene lost 6 bases, with 6 bases spanning the gap. The CDR3 runs 11 residues. The CDR3 DNA is TGTGCCAGCAGAGGGGGCAATGAGCAGTTCTTC. Its protein product is CASRGGNEQFF.

The V gene is TRBV19, the J gene TRBJ2-1, with a possible D match to TRBD2 (7 bases). V was shortened by 7 bases and J by 7 bases, with 32 bases between the two germline ends. The germline CDR1 and CDR2 sequences are LNHDA and SQIVND (reference sequence). This CDR3 comprises 19 residues. CDR3 amino acids: CASTPTPTRAGRRGNEQFF. As DNA, the CDR3 is TGTGCCAGTACCCCCACTCCTACAAGAGCGGGACGTAGGGGGAATGAGCAGTTCTTC.

The V gene is TRBV30, the J gene TRBJ2-7, with 8 bases matching TRBD1. J gave up 2 bases and V 4 bases, and 7 bases lay outside the gene matches. Germline V gene sequence: CDR1 GTSNPN, CDR2 SVGIG (reference sequence). The CDR3 totals 14 residues. In nucleotides, the CDR3 is TGTGCCTGGAATCCCGGGACAGGCCCCTACGAGCAGTACTTC. It yields the protein CAWNPGTGPYEQYF.

The V gene is TRBV5-8, the J gene TRBJ2-4; D not certain. Trimming pared 0 bases from V and 5 bases from J, leaving 15 bases between. The CDR3 consists of 16 residues. CDR1 and CDR2 (germline): SGHTS, YDEGEE. The DNA for the CDR3 is TGTGCCAGCAGCTTGGAGGTCAGGTCTATGGAAAACATTCAGTACTTC. Amino acid sequence: CASSLEVRSMENIQYF. Together with reference TRBV5-8 and TRBJ2-4, the CDR3 gives the full variable domain: EAGVTQSPTHLIKTRGQQATLRCSPISGHTSVYWYQQALGLGLQFLLWYDEGEERNRGNFPPRFSGRQFPNYSSELNVNALELEDSALYLCASSLEVRSMENIQYFGAGTRLSVL.

The chain recombines TRBV5-1 with TRBJ2-2; tentative D call: TRBD2 (5 bases). Germline CDR1 is SGHRS and CDR2 is YFSETQ. V gave up 0 bases and J gave up 3 bases, with 9 bases separating them. This CDR3 spans 15 amino acids. The CDR3 bases are TGCGCCAGCAGCTTGGGGACTTCCTACACCGGGGAGCTGTTTTTT. The encoded protein is CASSLGTSYTGELFF.

The chain employs TRBV18 and TRBJ1-1, with 7 bases aligning to TRBD1. Losses at the gene ends were 2 bases for V and 4 bases for J; bases not matched to a gene: 7. The germline CDR1 and CDR2 sequences are KGHSH and LQKENI. The CDR3 loop spans 15 amino acids. CDR3 bases: TGTGCCAGCTCACCAAAAAATCAGGGGGGCACTGAAGCTTTCTTT. As protein: CASSPKNQGGTEAFF.

The chain employs TRBV7-9 and TRBJ1-5; D perhaps matches TRBD1 (5 bases). Per the germline V gene, CDR1 is SEHNR and CDR2 is FQNEAQ (reference sequence). CDR3 length equals 13 residues. V shed 4 bases and J shed 7 bases, with 11 bases lying between them. CDR3 sequence (DNA): TGTGCCAGCAGCTCCACCGACAGCCAGCCCCAGCATTTT. Its translation is CASSSTDSQPQHF.

The chain joins TRBV10-3 to TRBJ2-7, with 9 bases matching TRBD1. CDR3 size: 16 residues. J was trimmed by 5 bases and V by 4 bases; bases with no gene match: 12. CDR1 and CDR2 from the germline V gene are ENHRY and SYGVKD. CDR3 sequence (DNA): TGTGCCATCAGTGGGGGGGCCGGGACAGGGCGTAACGAGCAGTACTTC. This translates into CAISGGAGTGRNEQYF.

CDR3 region: CSVGGQGTEAFF. CDR3 in DNA: TGCAGCGTTGGTGGGCAGGGCACTGAAGCTTTCTTT. V and J are TRBV29-1 and TRBJ1-1, with D maybe TRBD1 (5 bases). V was shortened by 4 bases and J by 4 bases, with 10 bases between the two germline ends. The CDR3 is 12 amino acids. Germline CDR1 reads SQVTM; CDR2 reads ANQGSEA.

The chain recombines TRBV7-9 with TRBJ2-4; TRBD2 is a possible D gene (5 bases). Trimming removed 5 bases from V and 7 bases from J, with 24 bases in between. CDR1 and CDR2 (germline): SEHNR, FQNEAQ (reference sequence). CDR3 length: 17 residues. CDR3 DNA sequence: TGTGCCAGCAGCCCGGACTCCTTTTCGGGCCGTCGGAACATTCAGTACTTC. As protein: CASSPDSFSGRRNIQYF.

The gene calls are TRBV5-1 and TRBJ2-3, with 13 bases that match TRBD2. CDR1 is SGHRS and CDR2 is YFSETQ in the germline V gene. After removal of 0 bases from V and 4 bases from J, the junction contained 2 bases not matched to a gene. CDR3 length equals 16 residues. DNA of the CDR3: TGCGCCAGCAGCTTGGCGGGGACTAGCGGGGCAGATACGCAGTATTTT. It is translated as CASSLAGTSGADTQYF.

This rearrangement joins TRBV2 to TRBJ2-1; the match to TRBD2 covers 15 bases. The CDR3 covers 18 residues. The germline gives CDR1 SNHLY, CDR2 FYNNEI. With V trimmed by 10 bases and J by 3 bases, 13 bases remained unmatched. CDR3 coding DNA: TGTGCCACTTCTCCGGGACTAGCGGGAGGTACCTTCTACAATGAGCAGTTCTTC. It is translated as CATSPGLAGGTFYNEQFF. Looking up the rest from reference TRBV2 and TRBJ2-1 gives the full variable domain: EPEVTQTPSHQVTQMGQEVILRCVPISNHLYFYWYRQILGQKVEFLVSFYNNEISEKSEIFDDQFSVERPDGSNFTLKIRSTKLEDSAMYFCATSPGLAGGTFYNEQFFGPGTRLTVL.

The gene calls are TRBV7-3 and TRBJ2-1; maybe TRBD2 (7 bases). Germline loops: CDR1 SGHTA, CDR2 FQGTGA. The V and J ends lost 0 bases and 9 bases respectively, with 18 bases between them. The CDR3 covers 16 residues. The CDR3 protein is CASSLTGGAGMSEQFF. Written as DNA, the CDR3 is TGTGCCAGCAGCTTAACGGGGGGGGCGGGAATGAGTGAGCAGTTCTTC.

The chain carries TRBV28 and TRBJ1-5; 8 bases are a match to TRBD1. From germline, CDR1 is MDHEN and CDR2 SYDVKM. With 7 bases clipped from V and 1 base from J, the junction kept 15 bases outside the gene matches. This CDR3 has 18 residues. The CDR3 region has the DNA TGTGCCAGCACTCACTATGAGGACAGGGACGAGAGCAATCAGCCCCAGCATTTT. Translation gives CASTHYEDRDESNQPQHF.

The genes are TRBV19 and TRBJ2-5; 12 nucleotides match TRBD2. V dropped 8 bases and J dropped 8; count of bases not matched to a gene: 6. Germline V gene lookup returns CDR1 LNHDA and CDR2 SQIVND (reference sequence). This CDR3 has 13 amino acids. The CDR3 sequence: CASGLAGMGTQYF. The CDR3 DNA is TGTGCCAGTGGACTAGCGGGGATGGGAACCCAGTACTTC.

The rearrangement joins TRBV29-1 to TRBJ1-3, with 9 bases lining up with TRBD1. The ends lost 0 bases at V and 3 bases at J; junction bases unmatched: 3. This CDR3 has 15 amino acids. From germline, CDR1 is SQVTM and CDR2 ANQGSEA. The CDR3 DNA reads TGCAGCGTTGAAGAAGCGACAGGGGGTGGAAACACCATATATTTT. Translated, it gives CSVEEATGGGNTIYF.

The chain combines TRBV6-5 with TRBJ2-3; D is possibly TRBD2 (5 bases). The CDR3 is made up of 11 amino acids. Trimming stripped 6 bases from V and 8 bases from J, with 9 bases between. CDR1 is MNHEY and CDR2 is SVGAGI in the germline V gene. CDR3 in amino acids: CASRTGSTQYF. The CDR3 DNA is TGTGCCAGCAGAACGGGATCTACGCAGTATTTT.

Turning to this clone: The junction does not match germline at one end; this may be a read error. Additional DNA sequences in this sample encode the identical CDR3. The V call is TRBV7-9, the J call TRBJ2-7; 7 bases line up with TRBD1. CDR1 is SEHNR and CDR2 is FQNEAQ in the germline V gene (reference sequence). The length of the CDR3 is 14 residues. The CDR3 coding sequence is TGCGCCAGCAGCAACGGACAGGCCTCCTACGAGCAGTACTTC. Its translation is CASSNGQASYEQYF.

This chain connects TRBV5-1 to TRBJ2-7, with 10 nucleotides matching TRBD1. This CDR3 region has 15 residues. Germline V gene sequence: CDR1 SGHRS, CDR2 YFSETQ. The V and J ends lost 4 bases and 2 bases, in that order; junction bases with no gene match: 6. The CDR3 region has the DNA TGCGCCAGCAGCCTAACCGGGACAGGGGCCTACGAGCAGTACTTC. Translation: CASSLTGTGAYEQYF.

The V gene is TRBV10-3, the J gene TRBJ2-3; 7 bases line up with TRBD2. CDR1 is ENHRY, CDR2 SYGVKD, per germline. This CDR3 region has 16 residues. J was trimmed by 3 bases and V by 1 base; bases with no gene match: 7. The CDR3 reads CAISEFGGETTDTQYF. The CDR3 DNA follows: TGTGCCATCAGTGAGTTTGGGGGGGAGACGACAGATACGCAGTATTTT.

V gene TRBV2 combines with J gene TRBJ1-2, with TRBD1 matching over 8 bases. CDR1 and CDR2 from the germline V gene are SNHLY and FYNNEI. J gave up 4 bases and V 3 bases, and 4 bases lay outside the gene matches. The CDR3 sequence is 14 residues long. CDR3 protein: CASSEQGAIYGYTF. In DNA, the CDR3 is TGTGCCAGCAGTGAGCAGGGGGCGATCTATGGCTACACCTTC.

The V call is TRBV7-9, the J call TRBJ2-5, with D maybe TRBD2 (5 bases). The DNA end is a closer match to TRBJ2-7, so the J assignment may be wrong. The CDR3 covers 13 residues. The germline CDR1 and CDR2 sequences are SEHNR and FQNEAQ (reference sequence). The CDR3 loop reads CASSPLWGDEQYF. The CDR3 nucleotides read TGTGCCAGCAGCCCCCTGTGGGGAGACGAGCAGTACTTC.